This T cell receptor beta chain was sequenced during a study of blood T cell repertoires in COVID-19. CDR3 length: 13 amino acids. The ends lost 6 bases at V and 5 bases at J; junction bases unmatched: 3. Data came from immunoSEQ multiplex PCR; TCRdb stores just in-frame clones and leaves some out. The sample lists 120,000 to 150,000 clones, 85% to 90% occurring once. Material for sequencing was PBMCs or T cells enriched from blood (not recorded which). This receptor was identified in a woman in her 30s with acute COVID-19. This rearrangement joins TRBV12-3 or TRBV12-4 to TRBJ2-1, with TRBD2 identical over 8 bases. The CDR3 DNA reads TGTGCCAGCAGAAGGGGACTAGACAATGAGCAGTTCTTC. Protein product: CASRRGLDNEQFF.